The rows below give T cell receptor beta chains drawn from one sample of a study of T-cell reconstitution after alpha-beta-depleted transplantation in children. TCRdb reprocessed the PCR reads with MiXCR, giving one entry per CDR3 protein. The sample contains about 400,000 distinct CDR3 sequences, approximately 20% of which appear only once. The sample consisted of PBMCs from the stem cell graft donor, taken from the stem cell graft. All receptors derive from a human donor who donated a stem cell graft to a child with acute myeloid leukemia. CDR3s include the opening cysteine and the closing phenylalanine or tryptophan. The order of the fields is V gene, J gene, D gene, clone size, CDR3 DNA, CDR3 protein. The D gene is left open where the match is weak. Expanded clones get a size class; other rows say once, few or many, or leave the size out.

v_gene: TRBV12-3/TRBV12-4; j_gene: TRBJ2-5; d_gene: TRBD2; abundance: few; CDR3nt: TGTGCCAGCAGCCGCAGCGGGGGAGCTGGAGAGACCCAGTACTTC; CDR3aa: CASSRSGGAGETQYF
v_gene: TRBV5-1; j_gene: TRBJ2-1; d_gene: -; abundance: -; CDR3nt: TGCGCCAGCAGCCCCCAGGAGGTGTTCAGGCTTACTCACAATGAGCAGTTCTTC; CDR3aa: CASSPQEVFRLTHNEQFF
v_gene: TRBV5-1; j_gene: TRBJ2-7; d_gene: -; abundance: few; CDR3nt: TGCGCCAGCAGCTCGTGGGCTAGCGCAACCTACGAGCAGTACTTC; CDR3aa: CASSSWASATYEQYF
v_gene: TRBV7-8; j_gene: TRBJ2-1; d_gene: TRBD2; abundance: -; CDR3nt: TGTGCCAGCAGCCCGGCGGGAGATGTGTTCTTC; CDR3aa: CASSPAGDVFF
v_gene: TRBV7-6; j_gene: TRBJ2-7; d_gene: TRBD2; abundance: many; CDR3nt: TGTGCCAGCAGCCGGGAGAGGGAGGGGTACGAGCAGTACTTC; CDR3aa: CASSREREGYEQYF
v_gene: TRBV7-6; j_gene: TRBJ2-1; d_gene: -; abundance: many; CDR3nt: TGTGCCAGCAGCACCCGGGACTCAAATCGGGCAAATGAGCAGTTCTTC; CDR3aa: CASSTRDSNRANEQFF
v_gene: TRBV12-3/TRBV12-4; j_gene: TRBJ1-5; d_gene: -; abundance: few; CDR3nt: TGTGCCAGCAGTTCACCCTGGGGGGATCATAGCAATCAGCCCCAGCATTTT; CDR3aa: CASSSPWGDHSNQPQHF
v_gene: TRBV12-3/TRBV12-4; j_gene: TRBJ2-3; d_gene: -; abundance: many; CDR3nt: TGTGCCAGCAGCTCAACCGGGCCCGCAGATACGCAGTATTTT; CDR3aa: CASSSTGPADTQYF
v_gene: TRBV12-3/TRBV12-4; j_gene: TRBJ1-3; d_gene: -; abundance: many; CDR3nt: TGTGCCAGCAGTTTCGTCAGCTCTGGAAACACCATATATTTT; CDR3aa: CASSFVSSGNTIYF
v_gene: TRBV20-1; j_gene: TRBJ2-2; d_gene: -; abundance: -; CDR3nt: TGCAGTGCTAGAGTTAGTGACACCGGGGAGCTGTTTTTT; CDR3aa: CSARVSDTGELFF
v_gene: TRBV5-1; j_gene: TRBJ2-1; d_gene: -; abundance: -; CDR3nt: TGCGCCAGCAGCCGCCGGGACTCGTCCTACAATGAGCAGTTCTTC; CDR3aa: CASSRRDSSYNEQFF
v_gene: TRBV7-2; j_gene: TRBJ2-1; d_gene: -; abundance: -; CDR3nt: TGTGCCAGCAGCTCTCTGGCAGGGGAGTCGTTCTTC; CDR3aa: CASSSLAGESFF
v_gene: TRBV20-1; j_gene: TRBJ1-1; d_gene: -; abundance: few; CDR3nt: TGCAGTGCTAGAGATCAGACCACGGGTGAAGCTTTCTTT; CDR3aa: CSARDQTTGEAFF
v_gene: TRBV10-3; j_gene: TRBJ2-3; d_gene: -; abundance: few; CDR3nt: TGTGCCATCAGTGAAGGGGACACAGATACGCAGTATTTT; CDR3aa: CAISEGDTDTQYF
v_gene: TRBV25-1; j_gene: TRBJ2-1; d_gene: -; abundance: many; CDR3nt: TGTGCCAGCTCCTCAAAACCGGGGTCGGTGGACAATGAGCAGTTCTTC; CDR3aa: CASSSKPGSVDNEQFF
v_gene: TRBV5-1; j_gene: TRBJ2-1; d_gene: TRBD2; abundance: -; CDR3nt: TGCGCCAGCAGCTGGGGACTAGCGGGAGATAATGAGCAGTTCTTC; CDR3aa: CASSWGLAGDNEQFF
v_gene: TRBV27; j_gene: TRBJ1-1; d_gene: -; abundance: few; CDR3nt: TGTGCCAGCAGTAGTCCGGGGACTGAAGCTTTCTTT; CDR3aa: CASSSPGTEAFF
v_gene: TRBV20-1; j_gene: TRBJ2-3; d_gene: TRBD1; abundance: few; CDR3nt: TGCAGTGCTAAGGACAGGGCGGCCACAGATACGCAGTATTTT; CDR3aa: CSAKDRAATDTQYF
v_gene: TRBV20-1; j_gene: TRBJ1-2; d_gene: TRBD1; abundance: -; CDR3nt: TGCAGTGCTAGAGATTCAATCGGGACAGGCTATGGCTACACCTTC; CDR3aa: CSARDSIGTGYGYTF
v_gene: TRBV6-2/TRBV6-3; j_gene: TRBJ2-5; d_gene: TRBD2; abundance: -; CDR3nt: TGTGCCAGCAGTTACGGTCCCGGGCTAGCGGGAGGCCAAGAGACCCAGTACTTC; CDR3aa: CASSYGPGLAGGQETQYF